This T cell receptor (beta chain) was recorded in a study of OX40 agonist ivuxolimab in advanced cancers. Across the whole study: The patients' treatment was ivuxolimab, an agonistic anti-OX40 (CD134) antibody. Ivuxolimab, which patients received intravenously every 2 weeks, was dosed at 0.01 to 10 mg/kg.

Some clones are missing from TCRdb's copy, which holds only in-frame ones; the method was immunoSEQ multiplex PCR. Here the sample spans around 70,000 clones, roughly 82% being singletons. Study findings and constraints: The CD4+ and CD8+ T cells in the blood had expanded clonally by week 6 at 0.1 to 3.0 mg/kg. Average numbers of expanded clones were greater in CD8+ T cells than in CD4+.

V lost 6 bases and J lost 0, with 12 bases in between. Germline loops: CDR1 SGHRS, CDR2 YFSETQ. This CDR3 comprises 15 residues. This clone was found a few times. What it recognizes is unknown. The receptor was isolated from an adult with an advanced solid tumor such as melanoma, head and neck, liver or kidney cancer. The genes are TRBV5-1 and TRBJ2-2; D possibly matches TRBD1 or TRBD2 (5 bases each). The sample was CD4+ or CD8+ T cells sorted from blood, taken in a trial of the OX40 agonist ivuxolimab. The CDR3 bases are TGCGCCAGCAAGTACGGGGCCTCGAACACCGGGGAGCTGTTTTTT. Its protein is CASKYGASNTGELFF.